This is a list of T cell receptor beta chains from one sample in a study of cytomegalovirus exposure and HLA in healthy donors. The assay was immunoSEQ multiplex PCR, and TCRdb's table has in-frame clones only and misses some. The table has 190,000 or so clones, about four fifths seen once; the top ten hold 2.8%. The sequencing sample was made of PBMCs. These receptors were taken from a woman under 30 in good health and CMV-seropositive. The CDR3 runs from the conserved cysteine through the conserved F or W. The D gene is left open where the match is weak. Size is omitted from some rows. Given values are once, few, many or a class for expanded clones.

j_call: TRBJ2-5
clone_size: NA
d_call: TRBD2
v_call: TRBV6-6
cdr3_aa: CASRRAGLAEETQYF
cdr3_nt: TGTGCCAGCAGAAGGGCGGGACTAGCGGAAGAGACCCAGTACTTC

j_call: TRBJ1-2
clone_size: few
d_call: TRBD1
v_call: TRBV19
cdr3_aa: CASSTRDSPYGYTF
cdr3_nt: TGTGCCAGTAGTACAAGGGACAGTCCCTATGGCTACACCTTC

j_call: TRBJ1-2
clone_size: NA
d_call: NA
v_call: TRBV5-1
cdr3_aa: CASSLAGRGGYTF
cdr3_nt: TGCGCCAGCAGCTTGGCAGGGAGGGGTGGCTACACCTTC

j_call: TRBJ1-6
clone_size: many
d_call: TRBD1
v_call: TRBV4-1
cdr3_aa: CASSQDGQGGSPLHF
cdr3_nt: TGCGCCAGCAGCCAAGACGGACAGGGAGGTTCACCCCTCCACTTT

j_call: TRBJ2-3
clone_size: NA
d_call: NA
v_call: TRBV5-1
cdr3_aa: CASSSRTGGADTQYF
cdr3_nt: TGCGCCAGCAGCTCCCGGACGGGCGGGGCAGATACGCAGTATTTT

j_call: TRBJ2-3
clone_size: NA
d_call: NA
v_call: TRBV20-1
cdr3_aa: CSAAPADTQYF
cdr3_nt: TGCAGTGCCGCTCCAGCAGATACGCAGTATTTT

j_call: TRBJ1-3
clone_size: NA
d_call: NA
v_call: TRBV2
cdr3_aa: CASRGRAVRGNTIYF
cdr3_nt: TGTGCCAGCAGGGGAAGAGCGGTGCGAGGAAACACCATATATTTT

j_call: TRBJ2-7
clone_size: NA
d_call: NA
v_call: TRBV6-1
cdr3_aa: CASNRQPSYEQYF
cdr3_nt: TGTGCCAGCAACAGACAGCCCAGCTACGAGCAGTACTTC

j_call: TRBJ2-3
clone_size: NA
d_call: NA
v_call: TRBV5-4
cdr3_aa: CAWGQPSIPSTDTQYF
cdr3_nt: TGTGCCTGGGGGCAGCCTTCTATTCCTAGCACAGATACGCAGTATTTT

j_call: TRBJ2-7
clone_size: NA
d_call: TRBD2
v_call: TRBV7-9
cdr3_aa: CASSLPLAGGPYEQYF
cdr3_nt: TGTGCCAGCAGCTTACCTTTAGCGGGGGGGCCCTACGAGCAGTACTTC

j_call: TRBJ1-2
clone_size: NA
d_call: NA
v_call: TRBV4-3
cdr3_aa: CASSQDNRANYGYTF
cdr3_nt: TGCGCCAGCAGCCAAGATAACAGGGCTAACTATGGCTACACCTTC

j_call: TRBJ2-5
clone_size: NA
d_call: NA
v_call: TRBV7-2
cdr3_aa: CASSFGAGETQYF
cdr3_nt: TGTGCCAGCAGCTTTGGGGCCGGAGAGACCCAGTACTTC

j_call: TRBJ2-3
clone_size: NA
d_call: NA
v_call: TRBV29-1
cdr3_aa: CSVESRDTQYF
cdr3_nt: TGCAGCGTTGAGTCTAGAGATACGCAGTATTTT

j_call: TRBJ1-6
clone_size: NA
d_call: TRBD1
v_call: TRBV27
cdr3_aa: CASSKRQGRSNSPLHF
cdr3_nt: TGTGCCAGCAGCAAAAGACAGGGACGGTCGAATTCACCCCTCCACTTT

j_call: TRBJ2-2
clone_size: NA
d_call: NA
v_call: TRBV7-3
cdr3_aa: CASSFGGGPGELFF
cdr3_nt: TGTGCCAGCAGCTTCGGGGGTGGCCCCGGGGAGCTGTTTTTT

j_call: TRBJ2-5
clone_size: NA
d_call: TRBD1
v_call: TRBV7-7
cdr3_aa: CASSGGTGRQETQYF
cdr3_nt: TGTGCCAGCAGCGGCGGGACAGGGAGACAAGAGACCCAGTACTTC

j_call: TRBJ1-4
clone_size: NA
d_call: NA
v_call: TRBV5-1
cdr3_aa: CASSLAPLANEKLFF
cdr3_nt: TGCGCCAGCAGCTTGGCCCCCCTAGCGAATGAAAAACTGTTTTTT

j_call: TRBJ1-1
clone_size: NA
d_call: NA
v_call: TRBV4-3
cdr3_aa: CASSPLGAGLEAFF
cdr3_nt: TGCGCCAGCAGCCCCCTAGGGGCAGGGCTAGAAGCTTTCTTT

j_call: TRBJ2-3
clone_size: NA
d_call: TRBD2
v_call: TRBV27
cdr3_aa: CASRGAGWTDTQYF
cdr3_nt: TGTGCCAGCAGAGGAGCGGGGTGGACAGATACGCAGTATTTT

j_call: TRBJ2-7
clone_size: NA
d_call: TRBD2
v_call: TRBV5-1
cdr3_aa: CASSGSSGGYEQYF
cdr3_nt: TGCGCCAGCAGCGGCAGTAGCGGGGGTTACGAGCAGTACTTC

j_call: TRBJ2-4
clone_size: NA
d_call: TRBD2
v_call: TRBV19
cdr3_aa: CASRSPGLSNIQYF
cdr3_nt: TGTGCCAGTAGGAGCCCGGGACTATCAAACATTCAGTACTTC

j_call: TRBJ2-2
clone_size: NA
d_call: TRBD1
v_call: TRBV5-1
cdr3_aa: CASVGTAWNTGELFF
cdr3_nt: TGCGCCAGCGTAGGGACAGCCTGGAACACCGGGGAGCTGTTTTTT

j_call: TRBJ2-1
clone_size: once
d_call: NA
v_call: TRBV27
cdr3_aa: CASSETVLNEQFF
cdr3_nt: TGTGCCAGCAGCGAGACAGTTCTCAATGAGCAGTTCTTC

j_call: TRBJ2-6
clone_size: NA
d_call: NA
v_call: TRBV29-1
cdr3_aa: CSVVGRGPSGANVLTF
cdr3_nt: TGCAGCGTTGTCGGTCGAGGCCCCTCTGGGGCCAACGTCCTGACTTTC

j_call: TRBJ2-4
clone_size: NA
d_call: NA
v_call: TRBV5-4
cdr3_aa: CASSLPGDIQYF
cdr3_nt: TGTGCCAGCAGCTTACCCGGGGACATTCAGTACTTC

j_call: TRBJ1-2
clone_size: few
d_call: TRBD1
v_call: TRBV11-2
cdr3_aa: CASSVGTDYGYTF
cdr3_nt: TGTGCCAGCAGCGTCGGGACAGACTATGGCTACACCTTC

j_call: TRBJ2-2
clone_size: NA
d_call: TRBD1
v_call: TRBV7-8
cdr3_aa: CASEGQGDRGELFF
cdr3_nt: TGTGCCAGCGAGGGACAGGGGGACCGCGGGGAGCTGTTTTTT

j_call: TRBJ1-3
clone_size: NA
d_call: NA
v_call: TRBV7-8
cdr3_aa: CASSPTAAGNTIYF
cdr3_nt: TGTGCCAGCAGCCCAACAGCGGCGGGGAACACCATATATTTT

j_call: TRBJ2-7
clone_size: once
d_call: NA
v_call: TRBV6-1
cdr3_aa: CASSYLYEQYF
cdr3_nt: TGTGCCAGCAGCTATTTATACGAGCAGTACTTC

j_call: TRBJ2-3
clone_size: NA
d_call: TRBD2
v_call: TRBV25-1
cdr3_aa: CASSPYSGGTDTQYF
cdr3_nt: TGTGCCAGCAGCCCATATAGCGGGGGAACAGATACGCAGTATTTT

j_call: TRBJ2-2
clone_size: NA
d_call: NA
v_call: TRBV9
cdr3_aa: CASSVERTGTFTGELFF
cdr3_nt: TGTGCCAGCAGCGTAGAAAGGACCGGGACTTTCACCGGGGAGCTGTTTTTT

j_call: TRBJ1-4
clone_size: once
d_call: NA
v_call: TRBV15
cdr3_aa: CATSREAATNEKLFF
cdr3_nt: TGTGCCACCAGCAGAGAAGCGGCAACTAATGAAAAACTGTTTTTT

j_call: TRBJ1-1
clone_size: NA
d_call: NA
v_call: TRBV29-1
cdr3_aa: CTARGVGTEAFF
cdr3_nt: TGCACCGCGCGCGGGGTGGGCACTGAAGCTTTCTTT

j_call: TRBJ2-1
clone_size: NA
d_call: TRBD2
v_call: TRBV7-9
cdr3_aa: CASSLGLAGAVEQFF
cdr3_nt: TGTGCCAGCAGCTTAGGACTAGCGGGGGCCGTTGAGCAGTTCTTC

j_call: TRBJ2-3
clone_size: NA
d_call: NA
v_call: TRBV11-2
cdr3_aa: CASRRVGDTQYF
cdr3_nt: TGTGCCAGCAGGCGGGTTGGGGATACGCAGTATTTT

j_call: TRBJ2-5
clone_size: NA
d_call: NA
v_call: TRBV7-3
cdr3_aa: CASSYRGGETQYF
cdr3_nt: TGTGCCAGCAGCTACCGGGGTGGGGAGACCCAGTACTTC

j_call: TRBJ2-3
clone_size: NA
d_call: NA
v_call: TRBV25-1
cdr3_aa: CASSESTDTQYF
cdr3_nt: TGTGCCAGCAGCGAGAGCACAGATACGCAGTATTTT

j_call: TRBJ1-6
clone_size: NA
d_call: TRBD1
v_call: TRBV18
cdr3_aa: CASSHRSSGTDNSPLHF
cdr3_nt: TGTGCCAGCTCACACCGGTCCTCTGGGACAGATAATTCACCCCTCCACTTT

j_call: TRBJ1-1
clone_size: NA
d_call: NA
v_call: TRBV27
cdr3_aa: CASTTGQSNTEAFF
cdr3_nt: TGTGCCAGCACCACCGGACAGTCGAACACTGAAGCTTTCTTT

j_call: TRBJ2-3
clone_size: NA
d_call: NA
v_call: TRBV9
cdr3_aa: CASSKWWGRTDTQYF
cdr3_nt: TGTGCCAGCAGCAAATGGTGGGGGCGAACAGATACGCAGTATTTT

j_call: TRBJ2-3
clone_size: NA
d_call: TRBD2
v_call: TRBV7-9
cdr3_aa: CASSFAGGTDTQYF
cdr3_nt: TGTGCCAGCAGCTTCGCGGGGGGCACAGATACGCAGTATTTT

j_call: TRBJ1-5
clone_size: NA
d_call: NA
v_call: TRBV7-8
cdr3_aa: CASSLAESGRSNQPQHF
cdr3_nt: TGTGCCAGCAGCTTAGCGGAGTCAGGGCGGAGCAATCAGCCCCAGCATTTT

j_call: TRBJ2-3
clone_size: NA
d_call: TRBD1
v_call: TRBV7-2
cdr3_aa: CASSEQGADTQYF
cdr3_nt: TGTGCCAGCAGCGAACAGGGGGCAGATACGCAGTATTTT

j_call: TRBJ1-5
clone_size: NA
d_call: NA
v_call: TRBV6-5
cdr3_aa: CASSYPGGPQHF
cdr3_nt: TGTGCCAGCAGTTACCCGGGGGGGCCCCAGCATTTT

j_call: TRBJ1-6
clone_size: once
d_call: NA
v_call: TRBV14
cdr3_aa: CASGVRGYNSPLHF
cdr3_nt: TGTGCCAGCGGCGTACGGGGGTATAATTCACCCCTCCACTTT

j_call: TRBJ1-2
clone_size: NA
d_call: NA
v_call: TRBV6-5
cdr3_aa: CARRDNRDDGYTF
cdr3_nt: TGTGCCCGAAGGGACAATCGGGACGATGGCTACACCTTC

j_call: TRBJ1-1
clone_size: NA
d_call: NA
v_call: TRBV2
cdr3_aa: CASGAVTEAFF
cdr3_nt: TGTGCCAGCGGGGCAGTCACTGAAGCTTTCTTT

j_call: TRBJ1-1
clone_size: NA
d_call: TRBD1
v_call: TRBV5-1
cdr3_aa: CASSLDRGPVTEAFF
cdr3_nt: TGCGCCAGCAGCTTGGACAGGGGGCCGGTCACTGAAGCTTTCTTT

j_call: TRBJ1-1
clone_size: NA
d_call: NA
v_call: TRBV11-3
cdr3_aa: CASSLEPPGKPEAFF
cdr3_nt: TGTGCCAGCAGCTTAGAGCCGCCGGGTAAGCCTGAAGCTTTCTTT

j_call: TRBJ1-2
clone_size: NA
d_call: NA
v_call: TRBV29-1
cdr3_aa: CSSRDYYGYTF
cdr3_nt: TGCAGCTCCAGGGATTACTATGGCTACACCTTC

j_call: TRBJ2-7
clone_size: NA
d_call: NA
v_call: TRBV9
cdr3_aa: CASSVRMGSSYEQYF
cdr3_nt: TGTGCCAGCAGCGTGCGGATGGGGAGCTCCTACGAGCAGTACTTC

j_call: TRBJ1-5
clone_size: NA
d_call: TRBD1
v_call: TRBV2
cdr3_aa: CASSEGTGGSSQPQHF
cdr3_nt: TGTGCCAGCAGTGAAGGTACAGGGGGCTCTTCTCAGCCCCAGCATTTT

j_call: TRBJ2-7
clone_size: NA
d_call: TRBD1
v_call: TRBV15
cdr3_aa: CATSRGRDRVVYEQYF
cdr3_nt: TGTGCCACCAGCAGAGGCCGGGACAGGGTGGTTTACGAGCAGTACTTC